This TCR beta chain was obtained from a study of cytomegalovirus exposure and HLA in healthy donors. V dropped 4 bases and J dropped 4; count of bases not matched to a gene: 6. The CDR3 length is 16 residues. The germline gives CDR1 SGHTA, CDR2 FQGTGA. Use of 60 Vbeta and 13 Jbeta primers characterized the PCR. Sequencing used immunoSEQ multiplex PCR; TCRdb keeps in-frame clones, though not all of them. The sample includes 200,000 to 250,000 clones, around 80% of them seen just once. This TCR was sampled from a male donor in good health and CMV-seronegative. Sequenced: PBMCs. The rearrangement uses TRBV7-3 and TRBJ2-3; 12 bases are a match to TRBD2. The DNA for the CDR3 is TGTGCCAGCAGCTCCCCGACTAGCGGGAGTTCAGATACGCAGTATTTT. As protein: CASSSPTSGSSDTQYF.